Listed below are T cell receptor beta chains from one sample, sequenced in a study of blood T cell repertoires in COVID-19. The repertoire was sequenced with immunoSEQ multiplex PCR; TCRdb's copy has only in-frame clones and lacks some. The repertoire holds about 160,000 clones, roughly 87% seen once, with less than 5% in the top ten. Material: peripheral blood. Receptor source: an older woman who had recovered from COVID-19. The CDR3 runs from the conserved cysteine through the conserved F or W. The D gene is left open where the match is weak.

j_call | v_call | d_call | cdr3_aa
TRBJ2-7 | TRBV19 | - | CASSIGQGATYEQYF
TRBJ1-1 | TRBV5-1 | - | CASNREGTMNTEAFF
TRBJ2-3 | TRBV29-1 | - | CSVTFSAGATDTQYF
TRBJ1-6 | TRBV5-1 | - | CAISVGGRADNSPLHF
TRBJ2-5 | TRBV19 | - | CASSSSPDRRETQYF
TRBJ1-2 | TRBV18 | - | CASSPQGHGGYTF
TRBJ2-7 | TRBV28 | - | CASGGGARDEQYF
TRBJ1-1 | TRBV25-1 | - | CASKGALEAFF
TRBJ2-3 | TRBV4-2 | TRBD1 | CASDKKDRGTDTQYF
TRBJ2-3 | TRBV11-1 | - | CASSPLSTDTQYF
TRBJ1-4 | TRBV5-1 | TRBD1 | CASRSSDRWNEKLFF
TRBJ2-7 | TRBV29-1 | - | CSVEGQAYEQYF
TRBJ1-1 | TRBV3-1/TRBV3-2 | - | CASSHSGGGHTEAFF
TRBJ1-3 | TRBV30 | TRBD1 | CAWSACWGQTEPHGNTIYF
TRBJ1-5 | TRBV24-1 | - | CATSDRAGAGQPQHF
TRBJ1-6 | TRBV7-2 | - | CASSLGPGRNSPLHF
TRBJ1-4 | TRBV6-5 | - | CASSTGSTNEKLFF
TRBJ1-1 | TRBV9 | TRBD1 | CASSKTGHLNTEAFF
TRBJ2-1 | TRBV7-8 | - | CASSLAGGPYNEQFF
TRBJ1-5 | TRBV6-6 | - | CASSLGGGNQPQHF
TRBJ1-3 | TRBV5-4 | - | CASSLDTSSGNTIYF
TRBJ1-2 | TRBV6-5 | TRBD1 | CASSYGIGTGDGYTF
TRBJ2-1 | TRBV5-1 | - | CASSSNQGGYNEQFF
TRBJ1-6 | TRBV19 | - | CASSTGWSGNSPLHF
TRBJ2-5 | TRBV27 | TRBD2 | CASGSYTGGTQYF
TRBJ1-4 | TRBV7-5 | - | CVRSFVCLVQGTNEKLFF
TRBJ1-1 | TRBV5-1 | - | CASSLGHPSGTEAFF
TRBJ1-4 | TRBV28 | - | CASGSGGWNEKLFF
TRBJ1-2 | TRBV9 | - | CASSAPPRDGYTF
TRBJ1-2 | TRBV5-1 | TRBD1 | CASSLVQGAYGYTF
TRBJ2-7 | TRBV3-1/TRBV3-2 | - | CASSQDRAGGSEQYF
TRBJ2-3 | TRBV3-1/TRBV3-2 | TRBD1 | CASSPGQGADTQYF
TRBJ1-5 | TRBV9 | - | CASSVDRGEPQHF